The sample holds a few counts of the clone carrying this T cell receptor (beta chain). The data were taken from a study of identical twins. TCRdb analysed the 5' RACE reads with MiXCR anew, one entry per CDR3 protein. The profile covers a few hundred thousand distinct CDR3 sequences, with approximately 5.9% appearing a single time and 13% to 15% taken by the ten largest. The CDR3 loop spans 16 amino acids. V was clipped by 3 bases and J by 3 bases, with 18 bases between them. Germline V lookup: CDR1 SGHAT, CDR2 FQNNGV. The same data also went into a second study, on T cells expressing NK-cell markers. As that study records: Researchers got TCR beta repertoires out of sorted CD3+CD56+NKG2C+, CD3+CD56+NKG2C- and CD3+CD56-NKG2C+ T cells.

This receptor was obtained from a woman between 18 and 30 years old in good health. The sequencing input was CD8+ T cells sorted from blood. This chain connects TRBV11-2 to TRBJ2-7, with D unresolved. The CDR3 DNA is TGTGCCAGCAGCTTTTCGCTAAAAGGCCCTTACTACGAGCAGTACTTC. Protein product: CASSFSLKGPYYEQYF.